Below, one T cell receptor beta chain is given with its context. Assay: immunoSEQ multiplex PCR; the TCRdb copy retains only in-frame clones and omits some. The repertoire consists of over 950,000 clones, with around 77% occurring once and the leading ten covering roughly 0.9%. The data are from a study of shared clonotypes between healthy human individuals. About the study: A few men and a couple of women, aged 18 to 49, were donors. There were three CD4 naive, three CD4 memory, two CD8 naive and one CD8 memory plates per donor.

Naive CD4+ cells were CD45RA-selected; the remaining cells were memory. Losses at the gene ends were 5 bases for V and 7 bases for J; bases not matched to a gene: 6. CDR3 length: 14 residues. Germline CDR1 reads SGHTA; CDR2 reads FQGTGA. The J gene is TRBJ2-7, the V gene TRBV7-3, with 12 bases fitting TRBD1. The source material was memory CD4+ T cells from PBMCs. Subset given: CD45RA-negative fraction. The source is a man aged 18 to 29 in good health. Some clones in this sample may be carry-over from other donors' samples. CDR3 region: CASSEGQGAGEQYF. The CDR3 coding sequence is TGTGCCAGCAGCGAGGGACAGGGGGCTGGAGAGCAGTACTTC.